The source of this T cell receptor (beta chain) is a study of T cell responses to AZD1222 COVID-19 vaccine. Study results and limitations: It was only five to seven AZD1222 recipients who were seropositive at baseline. Two doses of AZD1222 preceded a rise in Spike-specific TCR breadth and depth.

To note about this clone: The antigen is not known.

The CDR3 runs to 14 residues. Germline loops: CDR1 LGHDT, CDR2 YNNKEL (reference sequence). V gave up 2 bases and J gave up 5 bases, with 12 bases separating them. Assay: immunoSEQ multiplex PCR; the TCRdb copy retains only in-frame clones and omits some. The table records about 260,000 clones, about 92% of them present only once. This chain joins TRBV3-1 (or the pseudogene TRBV3-2) and TRBJ1-1; a possible D gene is TRBD1 (5 bases). The sequence was collected from an adult in good health. Sequenced here: peripheral blood, sampled on day 0 of AZD1222 vaccination. This chain's CDR3 is CASSQTRGGTEAFF. CDR3 nucleotide sequence: TGTGCCAGCAGCCAAACTCGGGGGGGGACTGAAGCTTTCTTT.